This TCR beta chain was identified during a study of CD8 T cells in Susac syndrome (dated by TCRdb to between 2018 and 2021). Describing the broader study: Repertoire sequencing was used to test whether CD8+ T cell activation and differentiation in Susac syndrome was antigen driven. Clonality of the CD8+ T cell repertoire was compared between over 10 healthy donors, about 14 Susac syndrome patients and about 15 multiple sclerosis patients. The study at large found these results: The study acknowledged that relatively few individuals were included in the TCR sequencing and HLA analysis.

Note on this clonotype: No antigen is known for it. No base qualities exist here, and no much larger clone lies one base off it.

From cysteine to phenylalanine, the CDR3 is 15 amino acids long. The sequence is cut down to CDR3 DNA, 45 bases in frame from base 1. The germline V gene supplies CDR1 SQVTM and CDR2 ANQGSEA. V trim: 6 bases; J trim: 0 bases; unmatched bases: 9. RNA was extracted using the RNeasy kit, and about 0.5 to 1 ug of the RNA was reverse transcribed with random hexamers. TCR beta CDR3 regions were amplified with the immunoSEQ multiplex PCR assay covering 54 Vbeta and 13 Jbeta segments. PCR amplification bias was corrected using a synthetic template baseline for primer optimization and computational correction. Turning to the authors' computational methods: Only productive sequences were kept, with reads annotated to V, D and J genes according to IMGT and analyzed in immunoSEQ Analyzer. Clonality was calculated as one minus the Shannon entropy normalized by log2 of the number of productive unique sequences. For each patient and control, public and private clones were evaluated within the 100 most prevalent clones. Susac-specific clones were defined as absent from healthy and MS cohorts, some 1,000 published viral clones and other ImmuneACCESS disease sequences. Starting from the raw public reads, TCRdb applied fastp trimming at Q25, assembled clones with MiXCR and retained in-frame beta chains. Every CDR3 protein is listed once, alongside the most common genes and DNA of its rows. The authors' filters were not applied to this entry. The sample has approximately 65,000 distinct CDR3 sequences on record, more than 80% of them singletons. Jointly, the top ten make up just under 0.2% of the sample.

Peripheral blood CD8+ and CD4+ T cells from healthy donors, Susac syndrome patients and multiple sclerosis patients were profiled using high-throughput TCR beta sequencing. Healthy donors were included as age- and sex-matched controls. Bulk CD8+ and CD4+ T cells were purified by magnetic negative isolation, whereas CD8+ TEMRA cells were enriched by FACS. Blood was collected in EDTA tubes and processed within 24 hours, with PBMCs isolated through density gradient centrifugation. PBMCs destined for TCR sequencing were cryopreserved in liquid nitrogen and later thawed in a 37 °C water bath. The sorted or isolated CD4+, CD8+ and CD8+ TEMRA cells reached a purity of at least 90%.

This sequence was found in a human donor in good health. The chain links TRBV29-1 with TRBJ2-5, with 8 bases aligning to TRBD2. Sample: CD8+ T cells from PBMCs. The nucleotides are TGCAGCGTCGATGTACAGCGGGGGTACCAAGAGACCCAGTACTTC. The translation is CSVDVQRGYQETQYF. Outside the CDR3, residues come from the reference TRBV29-1 and TRBJ2-5 proteins, so the full variable domain is: SAVISQKPSRDICQRGTSLTIQCQVDSQVTMMFWYRQQPGQSLTLIATANQGSEATYESGFVIDKFPISRPNLTFSTLTVSNMSPEDSSIYLCSVDVQRGYQETQYFGPGTRLLVL.